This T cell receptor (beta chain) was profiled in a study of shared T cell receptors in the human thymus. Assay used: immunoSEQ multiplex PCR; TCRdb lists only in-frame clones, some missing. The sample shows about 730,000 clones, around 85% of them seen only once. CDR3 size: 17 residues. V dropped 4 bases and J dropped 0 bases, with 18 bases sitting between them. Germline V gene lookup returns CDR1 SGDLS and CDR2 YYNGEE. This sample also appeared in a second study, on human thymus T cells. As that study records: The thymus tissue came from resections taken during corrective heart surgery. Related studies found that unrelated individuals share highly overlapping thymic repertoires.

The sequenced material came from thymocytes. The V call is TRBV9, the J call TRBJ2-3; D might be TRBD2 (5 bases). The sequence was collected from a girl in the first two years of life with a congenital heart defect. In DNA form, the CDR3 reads TGTGCCAGCAGCCCCCACGGGAACGGAGCTAGCACAGATACGCAGTATTTT. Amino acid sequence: CASSPHGNGASTDTQYF.